These 16 T cell receptor beta chains originate from one sample sequenced in a study of cytomegalovirus exposure and HLA in healthy donors. Amplification used 60 Vbeta primers and 13 Jbeta primers. Produced via immunoSEQ multiplex PCR; TCRdb's table is partial and in-frame only. The sample lists some 170,000 clones; more than 65% were seen once. The sequenced sample consisted of PBMCs. The receptors come from a young man in good health and CMV-seropositive.

This clone came up a few times. The gene calls are TRBV4-2 and TRBJ1-2, with D unclear. Trimming stripped 0 bases from V and 7 bases from J, with 9 bases between. This CDR3 is built from 13 residues. CDR1 and CDR2 from the germline V gene are LGHNA and YNFKEQ. This chain's CDR3 is CASSQDFVSGYTF. The CDR3 DNA reads as TGTGCCAGCAGCCAAGATTTTGTGAGTGGCTACACCTTC.

The chain recombines TRBV5-6 with TRBJ2-5; TRBD1 aligns across 10 bases. The germline V gene encodes CDR1 SGHDT and CDR2 YYEEEE. J gave up 3 bases and V 4 bases, and 9 bases lay outside the gene matches. This CDR3 contains 16 residues. The CDR3 coding sequence is TGTGCCAGCAGCCGAAAAGGACAGGGGGTGAAAGAGACCCAGTACTTC. Its protein is CASSRKGQGVKETQYF.

This rearrangement joins TRBV13 to TRBJ2-1, with a possible D match to TRBD2 (6 bases). Germline values: CDR1 PRHDT, CDR2 FYEKMQ (reference sequence). The CDR3 sequence is 14 residues long. Trimming removed 6 bases from V and 3 bases from J, with 12 bases in between. In DNA, the CDR3 is TGTGCCAGCAGGCGGCGGGAATTCTACAATGAGCAGTTCTTC. Translating it yields CASRRREFYNEQFF.

The chain is built from TRBV7-9 and TRBJ1-2; D might be TRBD1 (5 bases). The CDR3 length is 13 residues. V lost 2 bases and J lost 8, with 12 bases in between. The germline V gene has CDR1 SEHNR and CDR2 FQNEAQ (reference sequence). The CDR3 DNA reads TGTGCCAGCAGCTTACAATGGGGGGAAGGCTACACCTTC. Protein sequence: CASSLQWGEGYTF.

The CDR3 DNA reads TGTGCCACCAGCAGAGGTGGGGGCGACACAGATACGCAGTATTTT. It yields the protein CATSRGGGDTDTQYF. J is TRBJ2-3 and V is TRBV15, with D possibly TRBD1 on 6 matching bases. V lost 1 base to trimming and J lost 2 bases, with 10 bases between them. Germline assignment: CDR1 LNHNV and CDR2 YYDKDF (reference sequence). This CDR3 spans 15 amino acids.

The J gene is TRBJ2-2, the V gene TRBV6-6; TRBD1 might be the D (5 bases). The CDR3 is 16 residues long. In germline, CDR1 is MNHNY, CDR2 SVGAGI (reference sequence). V was clipped by 7 bases and J by 6 bases, with 21 bases between them. CDR3 DNA sequence: TGTGCCAGCACCCCGTCGGCGACAGCGAGCCCCGGGGAGCTGTTTTTT. Protein: CASTPSATASPGELFF.

This clone has a handful of counts. The V call is TRBV6-5, the J call TRBJ1-1; D is possibly TRBD1 (6 bases). The CDR3 contains 13 residues. Germline V lookup: CDR1 MNHEY, CDR2 SVGAGI. Trimming pared 2 bases from V and 3 bases from J, leaving 7 bases between. The CDR3 loop reads CASSYKGDTEAFF. The DNA for the CDR3 is TGTGCCAGCAGTTACAAGGGGGACACTGAAGCTTTCTTT.

This chain connects TRBV29-1 to TRBJ1-2, with D possibly TRBD1 on 6 matching bases. The germline V gene has CDR1 SQVTM and CDR2 ANQGSEA. CDR3 size: 12 residues. Trimming stripped 5 bases from V and 7 bases from J, with 14 bases between. The CDR3 DNA is TGCAGCGTTTTACAGGGCGCGGGTGGCTACACCTTC. Translation: CSVLQGAGGYTF. Full variable domain (missing parts from reference TRBV29-1 and TRBJ1-2): SAVISQKPSRDICQRGTSLTIQCQVDSQVTMMFWYRQQPGQSLTLIATANQGSEATYESGFVIDKFPISRPNLTFSTLTVSNMSPEDSSIYLCSVLQGAGGYTFGSGTRLTVV.

The V and J genes are TRBV25-1 and TRBJ1-2; 10 nucleotides match TRBD1. CDR1 is MGHDK, CDR2 SYGVNS, per germline. The CDR3 covers 16 residues. The V and J ends lost 4 bases and 1 base, in that order; junction bases with no gene match: 6. The CDR3 here is CASSGDRGRFNYGYTF. The CDR3 DNA follows: TGTGCCAGCAGTGGTGACAGGGGGCGTTTTAACTATGGCTACACCTTC.

The chain uses TRBV7-2 and TRBJ1-6; the D gene is possibly TRBD1 (6 bases). Trimming cost V 5 bases and J 0 bases, with 11 bases left between them. This CDR3 region has 16 residues. CDR1 is SGHTA and CDR2 is FQGNSA in the germline V gene. This CDR3 reads CASSPPTGSYNSPLHF. The CDR3 nucleotides are TGTGCCAGCAGCCCACCGACAGGCTCCTATAATTCACCCCTCCACTTT.

The chain links TRBV6-5 to TRBJ1-2; TRBD1 is a possible D gene (5 bases). V dropped 4 bases and J dropped 8 bases, with 8 bases sitting between them. Germline values: CDR1 MNHEY, CDR2 SVGAGI. This CDR3 comprises 11 residues. CDR3 in amino acids: CASSFPGGYTF. DNA for the CDR3: TGTGCCAGCAGTTTCCCAGGGGGCTACACCTTC.

The chain carries TRBV29-1 and TRBJ1-3; the D is unclear. Germline loops: CDR1 SQVTM, CDR2 ANQGSEA. This CDR3 spans 11 amino acids. V gave up 7 bases and J gave up 1 base, with 5 bases separating them. The chain's CDR3 is CSATSGNTIYF. The CDR3 nucleotides read TGCAGCGCCACTTCTGGAAACACCATATATTTT.

This clone was found a few times. The J gene is TRBJ2-5, the V gene TRBV5-4; D may be TRBD2 (5 bases). The germline V gene has CDR1 SGHNT and CDR2 YYREEE (reference sequence). The CDR3 runs 14 residues. Trimming removed 0 bases at V and 1 base at J, with 7 bases between. The CDR3, as DNA: TGTGCCAGCAGCTTGGGGGCGGGCCAAGAGACCCAGTACTTC. As protein: CASSLGAGQETQYF.

This clone was detected once. CDR3 nucleotides: TGTGCCAGCAGCCCGCGGGGGCGAAAGAGCGGGAACACTGAAGCTTTCTTT. This encodes CASSPRGRKSGNTEAFF. The V and J genes are TRBV28 and TRBJ1-1; tentative D call: TRBD1 (6 bases). Germline lookup yields CDR1 MDHEN and CDR2 SYDVKM. Between the trimmed V and J ends, which lost 6 bases and 1 base, there was a span of 21 bases. The CDR3 consists of 17 residues. The full variable domain, rest sourced from reference TRBV28 and TRBJ1-1, is DVKVTQSSRYLVKRTGEKVFLECVQDMDHENMFWYRQDPGLGLRLIYFSYDVKMKEKGDIPEGYSVSREKKERFSLILESASTNQTSMYLCASSPRGRKSGNTEAFFGQGTRLTVV.

The chain links TRBV30 to TRBJ2-1; 7 bases match TRBD1. The CDR3 runs to 15 residues. CDR1 GTSNPN and CDR2 SVGIG come from the germline V gene (reference sequence). J lost 4 bases, V lost 2 bases, and 8 bases had no gene match. The CDR3 bases are TGTGCCTGGAGTCGGATGGCAGGGGGTTACAATGAGCAGTTCTTC. Protein product: CAWSRMAGGYNEQFF.

The chain is built from TRBV7-9 and TRBJ2-7; weak D call: TRBD2 (5 bases). This CDR3 has 15 amino acids. Deletions cut 4 bases from V and 0 bases from J, with 13 bases between. Germline V CDR1 and CDR2: SEHNR, FQNEAQ (reference sequence). The CDR3 region is CASSSGERSSYEQYV. The CDR3 DNA reads as TGTGCCAGCAGCTCCGGGGAACGCAGCTCCTACGAGCAGTACGTC.